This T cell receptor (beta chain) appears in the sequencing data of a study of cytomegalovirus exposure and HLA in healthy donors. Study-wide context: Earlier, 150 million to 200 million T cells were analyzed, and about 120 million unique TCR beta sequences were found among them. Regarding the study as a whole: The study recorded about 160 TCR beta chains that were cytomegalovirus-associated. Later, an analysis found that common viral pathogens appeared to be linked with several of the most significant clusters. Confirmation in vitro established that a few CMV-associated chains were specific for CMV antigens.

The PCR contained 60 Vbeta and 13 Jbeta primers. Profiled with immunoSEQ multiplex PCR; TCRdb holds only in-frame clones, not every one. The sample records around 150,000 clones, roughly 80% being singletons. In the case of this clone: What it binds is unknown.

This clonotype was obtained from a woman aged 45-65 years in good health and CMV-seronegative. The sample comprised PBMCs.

This CDR3 reads CAVRGIANEKLFF. The CDR3 DNA is TGTGCCGTGAGGGGGATCGCTAATGAAAAACTGTTTTTT. The gene calls are TRBV7-6 and TRBJ1-4; possible D gene TRBD1, 6 bases. Germline CDR1 SGHVS, CDR2 FNYEAQ. With 11 bases removed from V and 3 bases from J, the gap between germline ends came to 13 bases. The CDR3 is made up of 13 amino acids.